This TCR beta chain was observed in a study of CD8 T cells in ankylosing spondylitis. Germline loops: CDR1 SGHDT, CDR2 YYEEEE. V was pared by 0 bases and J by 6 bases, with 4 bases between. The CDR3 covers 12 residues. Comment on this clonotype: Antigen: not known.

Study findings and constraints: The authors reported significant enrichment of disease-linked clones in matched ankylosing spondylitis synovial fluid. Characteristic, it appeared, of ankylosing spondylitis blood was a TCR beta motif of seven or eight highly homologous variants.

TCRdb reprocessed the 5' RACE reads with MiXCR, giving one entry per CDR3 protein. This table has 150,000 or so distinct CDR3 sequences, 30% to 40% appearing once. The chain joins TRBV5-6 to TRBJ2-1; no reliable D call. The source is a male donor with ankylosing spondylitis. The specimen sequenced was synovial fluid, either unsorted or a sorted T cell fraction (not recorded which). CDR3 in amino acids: CASSLVANEQFF. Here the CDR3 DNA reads TGTGCCAGCAGCTTGGTGGCCAATGAGCAGTTCTTC.